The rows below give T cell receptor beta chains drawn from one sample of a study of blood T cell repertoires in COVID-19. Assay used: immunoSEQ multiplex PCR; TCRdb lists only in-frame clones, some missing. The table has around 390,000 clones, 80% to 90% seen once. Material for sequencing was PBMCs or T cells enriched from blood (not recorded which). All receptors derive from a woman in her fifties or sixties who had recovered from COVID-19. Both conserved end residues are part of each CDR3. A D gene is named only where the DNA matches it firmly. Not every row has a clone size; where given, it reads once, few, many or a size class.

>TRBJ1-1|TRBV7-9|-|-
TGTGCCAGCAGCCGTACCTATGAAGCTTTCTTT
CASSRTYEAFF
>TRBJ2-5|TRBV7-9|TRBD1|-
TGTGCCAGCGACCCCCAGGGGAGGACAGGGGGTCACCAAGAGACCCAGTACTTC
CASDPQGRTGGHQETQYF
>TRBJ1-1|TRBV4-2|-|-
TGTGCCAGCAGCCAAGAGTGGAGGAACACTGAAGCTTTCTTT
CASSQEWRNTEAFF
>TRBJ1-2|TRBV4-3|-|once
TGCGCCAGCAGCCAAATAACAGGGACATATGGCTACACCTTC
CASSQITGTYGYTF
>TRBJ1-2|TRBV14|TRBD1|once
TGTGCCAGCAGCCAAATGATGAGGGGGCGTAAGGGATATGGCTACACCTTC
CASSQMMRGRKGYGYTF
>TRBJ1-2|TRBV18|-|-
TGTGCCAGCTCACCGGACAGTTATGGCTACACCTTC
CASSPDSYGYTF
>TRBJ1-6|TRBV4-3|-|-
TGCGCCAGCAGCCAAGGGACTAATAATTCACCCCTCCACTTT
CASSQGTNNSPLHF
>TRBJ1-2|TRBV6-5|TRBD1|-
TGTGCCAGCAGTCGACAGGGAATGGGTGGCTACACCTTC
CASSRQGMGGYTF
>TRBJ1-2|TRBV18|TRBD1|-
TGTGCCAGCTCACCAGGACAGGGTGGCTACACCTTC
CASSPGQGGYTF
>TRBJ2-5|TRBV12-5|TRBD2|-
TGTGCTAGTGGTTTGGGGTTAGCGGGGGCCCAAGAGACCCAGTACTTC
CASGLGLAGAQETQYF
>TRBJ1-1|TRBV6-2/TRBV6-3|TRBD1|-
TGTGCCAGCAGTTACTCGATAGGCGACAGGGGGCAAGCTGAAGCTTTCTTT
CASSYSIGDRGQAEAFF
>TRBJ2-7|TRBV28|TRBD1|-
TGTGCCAGCAGTTTGACAGGGGGCGCAACAAGAGCCTACGAGCAGTACTTC
CASSLTGGATRAYEQYF
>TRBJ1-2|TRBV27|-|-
TGTGCCAGCAGTTTTGACAGGAGCGCCCCTAACTATGGCTACACCTTC
CASSFDRSAPNYGYTF
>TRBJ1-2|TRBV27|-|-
TGTGCCAGCAGACCACTCTCCGGGTCCTATGGCTACACCTTC
CASRPLSGSYGYTF
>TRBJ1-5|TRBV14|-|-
TGTGCCAGCAGCCAAGGCAGGGCCCGGGAGCCCCAGCATTTT
CASSQGRAREPQHF
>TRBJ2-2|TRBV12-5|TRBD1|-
TGTGCTAGTGGTTTGTTGACAGGGCAGAACACCGGGGAGCTGTTTTTT
CASGLLTGQNTGELFF
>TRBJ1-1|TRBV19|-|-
TGTGCCAGTAGTATTACGGGAACATACACTGAAGCTTTCTTT
CASSITGTYTEAFF
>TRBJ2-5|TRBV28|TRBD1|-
TGTGCCAGCAGAGAAGGGACAGGGGTTTACTTC
CASREGTGVYF
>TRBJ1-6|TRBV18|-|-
TGTGCCAGCTCACCTGCCCAGGCATTTAATTCACCCCTCCACTTT
CASSPAQAFNSPLHF
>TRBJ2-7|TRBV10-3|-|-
TGTGCCATCAGCTTCTCCTACAGGGTATCCTACGAGCAGTACTTC
CAISFSYRVSYEQYF
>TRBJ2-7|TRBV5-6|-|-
TGTGCCAGCAGCTTGGTTAGTTCTACCTACGAGCAGTACTTC
CASSLVSSTYEQYF
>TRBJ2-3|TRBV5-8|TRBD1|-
TGTGCCAGCAGCATTTTTGGACAGGGTGGTGATGATACGCAGTATTTT
CASSIFGQGGDDTQYF
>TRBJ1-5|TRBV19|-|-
TGTGCCAGTAGTATTTCGGGAATGATTTATCAGCCCCAGCATTTT
CASSISGMIYQPQHF
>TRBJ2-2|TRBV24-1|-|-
TGTGCCACCAGTGATGGGGCTAGGAAGAACACCGGGGAGCTGTTTTTT
CATSDGARKNTGELFF
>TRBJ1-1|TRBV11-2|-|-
TGTGCCAGCAGCTTAGTCCAGGCAGGGAACACTGAAGCTTTCTTT
CASSLVQAGNTEAFF
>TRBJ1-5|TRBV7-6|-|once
TGTGCCAGCAGCCCCGGGATGCAGGAGGGAGATCAGCCCCAGCATTTT
CASSPGMQEGDQPQHF
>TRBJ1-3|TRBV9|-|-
TGTGCCAGCAGCACCACGACAGGCTCTACCGGAAACACCATATATTTT
CASSTTTGSTGNTIYF
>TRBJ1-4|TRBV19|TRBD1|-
TGTGCCAGTAGTCACCGGGACAGGAATGAAAAACTGTTTTTT
CASSHRDRNEKLFF
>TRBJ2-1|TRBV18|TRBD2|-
TGTGCCAGCTCAATCGGGACTAGCGGGGCCAACAATGAGCAGTTCTTC
CASSIGTSGANNEQFF
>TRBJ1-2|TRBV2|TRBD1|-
TGTGCCAGCAGTCAGGACAGGGGATATGGCTACACCTTC
CASSQDRGYGYTF
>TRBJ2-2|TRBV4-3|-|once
TGCGCCAGCAGCCAAGATCGGGCTGGGGGAGGCGGGGAGCTGTTTTTT
CASSQDRAGGGGELFF
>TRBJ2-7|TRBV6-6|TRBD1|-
TGTGCCAGCAGTTACACCCCGGGACAGGGAGACGAGCAGTACTTC
CASSYTPGQGDEQYF
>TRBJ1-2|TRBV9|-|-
TGTGCCAGCAGCTCCCTAAACTATGGCTACACCTTC
CASSSLNYGYTF
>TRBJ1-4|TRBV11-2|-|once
TGTGCCAGCAGCCCACAGAACGAAAAACTGTTTTTT
CASSPQNEKLFF
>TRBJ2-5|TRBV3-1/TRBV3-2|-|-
TGTGCCAGCAGCCAAGTGAGCGAAGGGACCCAGTACTTC
CASSQVSEGTQYF
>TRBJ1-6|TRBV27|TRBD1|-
TGTGCCAGCAGTTCCCGGGACAGGGCCAATTCACCCCTCCACTTT
CASSSRDRANSPLHF
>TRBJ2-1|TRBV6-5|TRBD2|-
TGTGCCGCAGCGGGGAGAAAAAACGATGAGCAGTTCTTC
CAAAGRKNDEQFF
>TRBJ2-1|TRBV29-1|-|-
TGCAGCGTTGTAGTAAGGGGCTACAATGAGCAGTTCTTC
CSVVVRGYNEQFF
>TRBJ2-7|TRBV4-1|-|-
TGCGCCAGCAGCCTGGCGCGACACTCCTACGAGCAGTACTTC
CASSLARHSYEQYF
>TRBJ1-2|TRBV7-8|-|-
TGTGCCAGCAGCTTAGACCAGGATTTCTATGGCTACACCTTC
CASSLDQDFYGYTF
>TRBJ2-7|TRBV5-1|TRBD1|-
TGCGCCAGCAGCCCAGGACAGGGGCCCGCCGAGCAGTACTTC
CASSPGQGPAEQYF
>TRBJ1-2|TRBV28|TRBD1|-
TGTGCCAGCAGCTTAACAGGGGGTTACGATGGCTACACCTTC
CASSLTGGYDGYTF
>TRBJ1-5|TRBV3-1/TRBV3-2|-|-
TGTGCCAGCAGCCGGACAGACAATCAGCCCCAGCATTTT
CASSRTDNQPQHF
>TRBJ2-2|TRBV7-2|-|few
TGTGCCAGCAGCTTACTAGCGAACACCGGGGAGCTGTTTTTT
CASSLLANTGELFF
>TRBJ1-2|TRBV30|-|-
TGTGCCTGGAGTCCTCAGGTGAACTATGGCTACACCTTC
CAWSPQVNYGYTF
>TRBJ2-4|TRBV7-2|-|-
TGTGCCAGCAGCTTAGCCGTCACAACCTTTACACGCAAAAACATTCAGTACTTC
CASSLAVTTFTRKNIQYF
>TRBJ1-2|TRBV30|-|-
TGTGCCTGGAGTGCCCCGGACCGCGGGGACTATGGCTACACCTTC
CAWSAPDRGDYGYTF
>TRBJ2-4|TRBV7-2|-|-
TGTGCCAGCAGCCGGGGATCAGGGGCCATTCAGTACTTC
CASSRGSGAIQYF
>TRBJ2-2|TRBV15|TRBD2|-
TGTGCCACCAGCGCCCACCGGGGGGGCCGGAACACCGGGGAGCTGTTTTTT
CATSAHRGGRNTGELFF
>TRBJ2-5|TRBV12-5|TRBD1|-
TGTGCTAGTGGTACCCGACAGGGAAAAGAGACCCAGTACTTC
CASGTRQGKETQYF
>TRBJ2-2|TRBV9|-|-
TGTGCCAGCAGCGTCCTTTCCGGGGCGAACACCGGGGAGCTGTTTTTT
CASSVLSGANTGELFF
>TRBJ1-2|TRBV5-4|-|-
TGTGCCAGCAGCTCGGTGGGGGGAGAATCTTATGGCTACACCTTC
CASSSVGGESYGYTF
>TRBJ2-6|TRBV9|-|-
TGTGCCAGCAGCCCATACTCATCGGGTCCCGGGGCCAACGTCCTGACTTTC
CASSPYSSGPGANVLTF
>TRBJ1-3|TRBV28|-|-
TGTGCCAGCTTTCGGACAGCCTCTGGAAACACCATATATTTT
CASFRTASGNTIYF
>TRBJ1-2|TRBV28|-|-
TGTGCCAGCAGTTTAAGCGCTTACGGCTACACCTTC
CASSLSAYGYTF
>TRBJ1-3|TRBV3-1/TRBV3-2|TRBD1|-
TGTGCCAGCAGCCAAGAGTCAGGGGGTGGGGGAAACACCATATATTTT
CASSQESGGGGNTIYF
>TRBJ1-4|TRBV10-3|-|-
TGTGCCATCAGTGACGGGTCGTCAGTCCTGTTTTTT
CAISDGSSVLFF